This T cell receptor beta chain was sequenced for a study of graft-versus-host responses after intestinal transplantation. Study findings and constraints: Allografts carried high graft-versus-host to host-versus-graft clonal ratios in patients having graft-donor T cell macrochimerism.

To note about this clone: Its antigen is unknown.

Some clones are missing from TCRdb's copy, which holds only in-frame ones; the method was immunoSEQ multiplex PCR. The sample includes roughly 36,000 clones, around 87% of them seen just once. Grafts had their tissue processed, releasing intraepithelial and lamina propria lymphocytes. V was pared by 7 bases and J by 9 bases, with 10 bases of the junction left unmatched. The germline V gene encodes CDR1 SGHRS and CDR2 YFSETQ. CDR3 length equals 13 residues. The TCR was taken from a human patient who received an intestinal transplant, so some T cells may come from the graft donor. Sequenced here: ileum tissue, sampled about 200 days after intestinal transplant. V usage is TRBV5-1 and J usage is TRBJ2-1, with 7 bases lining up with TRBD1. The chain's CDR3 is CASFRDRYGEQFF. The DNA of the CDR3 is TGCGCCAGCTTCCGGGACAGATACGGTGAGCAGTTCTTC. The entire variable domain, with the rest obtained from reference TRBV5-1 and TRBJ2-1, is as follows: KAGVTQTPRYLIKTRGQQVTLSCSPISGHRSVSWYQQTPGQGLQFLFEYFSETQRNKGNFPGRFSGRQFSNSRSEMNVSTLELGDSALYLCASFRDRYGEQFFGPGTRLTVL.